Given below is one T cell receptor (beta chain) in context. The data stem from a study of T cells in Graves' hyperthyroidism and ophthalmopathy. From RNA transcripts, TCR beta CDR3 regions were amplified. The HTBI primer set was used in a first-round RT-PCR of the TCR CDR3. TCRdb passed the multiplex PCR reads through MiXCR, listing each CDR3 protein once. The sample lists just over 550,000 distinct CDR3 sequences, about 45% occurring once. In germline, CDR1 is SGDLS, CDR2 YYNGEE. Between the trimmed V and J ends, which lost 3 bases and 0 bases, there was a span of 15 bases. This CDR3 has 16 residues. This TCR was sampled from a woman under 30 with Graves' hyperthyroidism. V and J are TRBV9 and TRBJ2-5, with TRBD2 as a possible D gene (5 bases). The material sequenced was peripheral blood or thyroid tissue (not recorded which). The CDR3 DNA is TGTGCCAGCAGCGCCGGACTTTCTACCTACCAAGAGACCCAGTACTTC. Translating gives CASSAGLSTYQETQYF.